These T cell receptor beta chains were read from a single sample in a study of cytotoxic CD8 clonotypes in ibrutinib-treated CLL. Generated by immunoSEQ multiplex PCR, the TCRdb table keeps only in-frame clones and is missing some. The sample holds approximately 200,000 clones, about two thirds seen once. Source: PBMCs, taken after 24 months of ibrutinib treatment. Receptors originate from a human donor with chronic lymphocytic leukemia. Each CDR3 is given without its conserved first and last residue. The order of the fields is V gene, J gene, D gene, CDR3 protein. D genes are given only for firm matches.

V gene: TRBV30
J gene: TRBJ2-1
D gene: .
CDR3 protein: AWTPDNYNEQF

V gene: TRBV2
J gene: TRBJ2-3
D gene: .
CDR3 protein: ASSTGRESTDTQY

V gene: TRBV6-5
J gene: TRBJ2-7
D gene: .
CDR3 protein: ASSYQGLVFYEQY

V gene: TRBV5-4
J gene: TRBJ2-7
D gene: .
CDR3 protein: ASSLRWGAPTYEQY

V gene: TRBV4-2
J gene: TRBJ2-7
D gene: TRBD2
CDR3 protein: ASSQGLAGGPYEQY

V gene: TRBV27
J gene: TRBJ1-5
D gene: .
CDR3 protein: ASCDRGLNQPQH

V gene: TRBV28
J gene: TRBJ2-1
D gene: .
CDR3 protein: ASSLTGITYNEQF

V gene: TRBV6-1
J gene: TRBJ2-7
D gene: .
CDR3 protein: ASSDRDKLSYEQY

V gene: TRBV27
J gene: TRBJ2-7
D gene: .
CDR3 protein: ASSSPLEQY

V gene: TRBV25-1
J gene: TRBJ2-2
D gene: .
CDR3 protein: ASSEYGGSGELF

V gene: TRBV11-2
J gene: TRBJ1-2
D gene: .
CDR3 protein: ASSLRPGRSYGYT

V gene: TRBV30
J gene: TRBJ2-7
D gene: TRBD2
CDR3 protein: AWSPRRGLAGPSSYEQY

V gene: TRBV2
J gene: TRBJ2-5
D gene: .
CDR3 protein: ASSEAVETQY

V gene: TRBV5-1
J gene: TRBJ1-2
D gene: .
CDR3 protein: ASTSTRGSGYT

V gene: TRBV9
J gene: TRBJ1-4
D gene: .
CDR3 protein: ASSFTGTMNEKLF

V gene: TRBV4-1
J gene: TRBJ2-7
D gene: TRBD1
CDR3 protein: ASSPGQGISYEQY

V gene: TRBV7-3
J gene: TRBJ1-2
D gene: TRBD1
CDR3 protein: ASSANPGQGAYGYT

V gene: TRBV5-1
J gene: TRBJ2-4
D gene: .
CDR3 protein: ASSLGWQGKNIQY

V gene: TRBV4-1
J gene: TRBJ1-2
D gene: .
CDR3 protein: ASSPLVGGELNYGYT

V gene: TRBV4-1
J gene: TRBJ2-6
D gene: .
CDR3 protein: ASSQGRARFSGANVLT

V gene: TRBV2
J gene: TRBJ2-7
D gene: .
CDR3 protein: ATRSATVSYEQY

V gene: TRBV29-1
J gene: TRBJ2-1
D gene: TRBD2
CDR3 protein: SVLGGTSGWINEQF

V gene: TRBV6-5
J gene: TRBJ2-3
D gene: TRBD2
CDR3 protein: ASRLGLAGADTQY

V gene: TRBV18
J gene: TRBJ2-2
D gene: .
CDR3 protein: ASSLIDSVNTGELF

V gene: TRBV7-2
J gene: TRBJ1-5
D gene: .
CDR3 protein: ASSLLGLLNQPQH

V gene: TRBV11-2
J gene: TRBJ2-1
D gene: TRBD2
CDR3 protein: ASSAPGLGFTSYSEQF

V gene: TRBV15
J gene: TRBJ2-1
D gene: .
CDR3 protein: ATSSGYNEQF

V gene: TRBV11-2
J gene: TRBJ2-3
D gene: TRBD2
CDR3 protein: ASSLGTSGSGHTDTQY

V gene: TRBV4-1
J gene: TRBJ1-5
D gene: .
CDR3 protein: ASSQDFRNQPQH

V gene: TRBV7-2
J gene: TRBJ2-3
D gene: .
CDR3 protein: ASSLGSSRNTDTQY

V gene: TRBV7-7
J gene: TRBJ2-1
D gene: .
CDR3 protein: ASSLGLAPRGEQF

V gene: TRBV18
J gene: TRBJ2-1
D gene: .
CDR3 protein: ASSLREYNEQF

V gene: TRBV15
J gene: TRBJ1-3
D gene: TRBD1
CDR3 protein: ATSRGFTGEGNTIY

V gene: TRBV7-3
J gene: TRBJ2-1
D gene: TRBD1
CDR3 protein: ASSPGTGNEQF

V gene: TRBV5-1
J gene: TRBJ2-3
D gene: .
CDR3 protein: ASSTKKWSESTDTQY

V gene: TRBV9
J gene: TRBJ1-1
D gene: TRBD1
CDR3 protein: ASSDRQGIEAF

V gene: TRBV11-2
J gene: TRBJ2-7
D gene: TRBD1
CDR3 protein: ASSSGQLYEQY

V gene: TRBV30
J gene: TRBJ1-2
D gene: TRBD1
CDR3 protein: AWRPRWGQGTNYGYT

V gene: TRBV18
J gene: TRBJ2-3
D gene: .
CDR3 protein: ASSPVGSTDTQY

V gene: TRBV30
J gene: TRBJ1-3
D gene: .
CDR3 protein: ASGRVFSGNTIY

V gene: TRBV30
J gene: TRBJ1-1
D gene: .
CDR3 protein: AWNPENTEAF

V gene: TRBV18
J gene: TRBJ1-1
D gene: .
CDR3 protein: ASSPSLGPNTEAF

V gene: TRBV10-3
J gene: TRBJ2-7
D gene: TRBD2
CDR3 protein: AISQTSGSRYEQY

V gene: TRBV7-9
J gene: TRBJ2-1
D gene: .
CDR3 protein: ASTNPGEGYEQF

V gene: TRBV5-4
J gene: TRBJ2-5
D gene: .
CDR3 protein: ASSQTRQGVETQY

V gene: TRBV4-1
J gene: TRBJ2-5
D gene: TRBD2
CDR3 protein: ASSAVTLAGGETQY

V gene: TRBV6-5
J gene: TRBJ2-7
D gene: .
CDR3 protein: ASSWVGEQY

V gene: TRBV2
J gene: TRBJ2-2
D gene: .
CDR3 protein: ASSDRARTGELF

V gene: TRBV6-5
J gene: TRBJ2-1
D gene: .
CDR3 protein: ASSYEVGDEQF

V gene: TRBV5-4
J gene: TRBJ2-5
D gene: .
CDR3 protein: ASSLHLSIQETQY